These T cell receptor beta chains were read from a single sample in a study of identifying expanded T cells in peripheral blood. The method was immunoSEQ multiplex PCR; TCRdb's version includes in-frame clones alone and lacks a portion of them. This table has about 86,000 clones, 70% to 90% appearing once. Sample: blood. The origin of the receptors is a person aged 18 to 75 in good health. Both conserved end residues are part of each CDR3. D genes are given only for firm matches. Expanded clones get a size class; other rows say once, few or many, or leave the size out.

clone_size d_call j_call cdr3_length v_call cdr3_aa cdr3_nt
- - TRBJ1-2 15 TRBV7-9 CASSLNGPAQGGYTF TGTGCCAGCAGCCTTAATGGACCGGCCCAGGGCGGCTACACCTTC
- - TRBJ2-5 15 TRBV19 CASSIGIEGLETQYF TGTGCCAGTAGTATAGGAATTGAGGGGTTGGAGACCCAGTACTTC
- TRBD2 TRBJ2-2 16 TRBV4-3 CASSRSGGWNTGELFF TGCGCCAGCAGTCGTAGCGGGGGCTGGAACACCGGGGAGCTGTTTTTT
- TRBD1 TRBJ2-2 17 TRBV15 CATSRDRRTGDTGELFF TGTGCCACCAGCAGAGATCGGCGGACAGGGGACACCGGGGAGCTGTTTTTT
few - TRBJ1-1 11 TRBV7-2 CASSLGFGAFF TGTGCCAGCAGCTTAGGCTTCGGCGCTTTCTTT
- - TRBJ2-1 14 TRBV30 CAWSAAPQGNEQFF TGTGCCTGGAGTGCAGCCCCACAGGGTAATGAGCAGTTCTTC
once TRBD1 TRBJ2-4 13 TRBV10-2 CASRQGAKNIQYF TGCGCCAGCAGACAGGGGGCCAAAAACATTCAGTACTTC
- - TRBJ1-2 8 TRBV2 CAISGITF TGTGCCATCTCAGGGATCACCTTC
- TRBD1 TRBJ1-6 15 TRBV28 CASSSPGQGNSPLHF TGTGCCAGCAGTTCACCGGGACAGGGAAATTCACCCCTCCACTTT
once - TRBJ1-3 16 TRBV18 CASSPDSVISGNTIYF TGTGCCAGCTCACCGGACAGTGTTATCTCTGGAAACACCATATATTTT
many - TRBJ2-2 14 TRBV14 CASSQNRVPGELFF TGTGCCAGCAGCCAAAACAGGGTTCCCGGGGAGCTGTTTTTT
- - TRBJ2-3 14 TRBV11-3 CASRHVWGPDTQYF TGTGCCAGCAGACACGTCTGGGGCCCAGATACGCAGTATTTT
- - TRBJ1-2 13 TRBV25-1 CASSQTGYYGYTF TGTGCCAGCAGTCAGACAGGCTACTATGGCTACACCTTC
- - TRBJ2-7 16 TRBV10-2 CASSEPRQASSYEQYF TGCGCCAGCAGTGAGCCAAGACAGGCGAGCTCCTACGAGCAGTACTTC
- - TRBJ2-1 15 TRBV7-2 CASSLRRSSYNEQFF TGTGCCAGCAGCTTAAGGAGAAGCTCCTACAATGAGCAGTTCTTC
- - TRBJ1-2 17 TRBV29-1 CSVPERAGRVGSYGYTF TGCAGCGTCCCCGAGAGAGCAGGGAGGGTCGGTTCTTATGGCTACACCTTC